A selection of T cell receptor beta chains follows, all from one sample in a study of T cell responses to AZD1222 COVID-19 vaccine. Data came from immunoSEQ multiplex PCR; TCRdb stores just in-frame clones and leaves some out. The sample carries approximately 110,000 clones, roughly 90% recorded once. The material sequenced was peripheral blood, taken on day 0 of AZD1222 vaccination. These receptors were collected from an adult in good health. The CDR3 runs from the conserved cysteine through the conserved F or W. The D gene is left open where the match is weak. Expanded clones are given a class, and other clones once, few, many or no size at all.

clone size	D gene	V gene	J gene	CDR3 protein	CDR3 DNA
few	TRBD1	TRBV14	TRBJ1-6	CASSLIGQESSPLHF	TGTGCCAGCAGCCTAATCGGACAGGAAAGTTCACCCCTCCACTTT
-	-	TRBV28	TRBJ1-1	CASSGRGHTEAFF	TGTGCCAGCTCGGGACGGGGCCACACTGAAGCTTTCTTT
-	-	TRBV18	TRBJ1-1	CASSPETTNTEAFF	TGTGCCAGCTCACCAGAGACCACTAACACTGAAGCTTTCTTT
-	TRBD2	TRBV9	TRBJ2-3	CASSVGTSGGITDTQYF	TGTGCCAGCAGCGTAGGAACTAGCGGGGGGATCACAGATACGCAGTATTTT
-	-	TRBV5-1	TRBJ2-2	CASSSRGPLAGELFF	TGCGCCAGCAGCTCGAGAGGACCGCTCGCCGGGGAGCTGTTTTTT
-	-	TRBV11-2	TRBJ2-1	CASSETWGQFF	TGTGCCAGCAGCGAGACTTGGGGGCAGTTCTTC
-	-	TRBV9	TRBJ1-1	CASSVDSGTEIFF	TGTGCCAGCAGCGTAGATAGCGGGACGGAAATTTTCTTT
-	-	TRBV10-2	TRBJ2-1	CASCCEHRNNEQFF	TGCGCCAGCTGCTGCGAACATAGAAACAATGAGCAGTTCTTC
-	TRBD1	TRBV5-1	TRBJ1-1	CASSLERSRGRVAFF	TGCGCCAGCAGCTTGGAACGGAGTAGGGGGCGTGTGGCTTTCTTT
-	TRBD1	TRBV4-1	TRBJ1-5	CASSQGQGGNQPQHF	TGCGCCAGCAGCCAAGGACAGGGGGGGAATCAGCCCCAGCATTTT
-	TRBD2	TRBV24-1	TRBJ2-2	CATRGLAGGTGELFF	TGTGCCACCCGGGGGCTAGCGGGGGGCACCGGGGAGCTGTTTTTT
-	-	TRBV3-1/TRBV3-2	TRBJ2-5	CASSGGVGDGAQYF	TGTGCCAGCAGCGGAGGTGTGGGGGACGGGGCCCAGTACTTC